A selection of T cell receptor beta chains follows, all from one sample in a study of blood T cell repertoires in COVID-19. Method: immunoSEQ multiplex PCR; TCRdb's copy keeps in-frame clones and lacks some. The table lists under 300,000 clones, 86% of them singletons, with 3% in the top ten. What was sequenced was peripheral blood. The source of these receptors is a woman aged 25 to 39 with active or convalescent COVID-19. Both conserved end residues are part of each CDR3. The D gene is left open where the match is weak. Size tells how often a clone was seen (once, few, many) or the class of an expanded clone, and some rows leave it out.

TRBV9,TRBD1,-,TRBJ1-6,TGTGCCAGCAGCCGAACCGGGACAGGGGGTAATTCACCCCTCCACTTT,CASSRTGTGGNSPLHF
TRBV6-2/TRBV6-3,-,-,TRBJ2-3,TGTGCCAGCAGTTTCCCCCCGGGTTACACAGATACGCAGTATTTT,CASSFPPGYTDTQYF
TRBV7-2,TRBD1,-,TRBJ2-2,TGTGCCAGCAGCTTAGTAACAGCCGGGACAGGGGCAGCCGGGGAGCTGTTTTTT,CASSLVTAGTGAAGELFF
TRBV5-6,-,-,TRBJ2-2,TGTGCCACCCAAACAGGACCGAACACCGGGGAGCTGTTTTTT,CATQTGPNTGELFF
TRBV9,-,-,TRBJ1-2,TGTGCCAGCAGCGTAGGGGGCGACTATGGCTACACCTTC,CASSVGGDYGYTF
TRBV7-2,-,-,TRBJ2-5,TGTGCCAGCACCGCGGGGCGGGCGGGGGAGACCCAGTACTTC,CASTAGRAGETQYF
TRBV6-2/TRBV6-3,-,-,TRBJ2-2,TGTGCCAGCAGCTCCCGGAGGGGCAACACCGGGGAGCTGTTTTTT,CASSSRRGNTGELFF
TRBV10-3,TRBD2,-,TRBJ2-1,TGTGCCACCTCAGGGGCGGGGGGGCTTACTGAGCAGTTCTTC,CATSGAGGLTEQFF
TRBV12-3/TRBV12-4,-,-,TRBJ2-7,TGTACCAGCAGTCGCGACTCTTCCGAGCAGTACTTC,CTSSRDSSEQYF
TRBV5-1,-,-,TRBJ1-6,TGCGCCAGCAGCTTGAGGGGGGGGCGAGATTCACCCCTCCACTTT,CASSLRGGRDSPLHF
TRBV5-6,-,-,TRBJ2-2,TGTGCCAGCAGCGGGGCGCCGATGACAGCGAACACCGGGGAGCTGTTTTTT,CASSGAPMTANTGELFF
TRBV6-5,TRBD1,-,TRBJ1-1,TGTGCCAGCAGTTACTCGACAGGGGGCACTGAAGCTTTCTTT,CASSYSTGGTEAFF
TRBV28,-,-,TRBJ2-1,TGTGCCAGCAGGCCGGGGGGCCCCCCTAACAATGAGCAGTTCTTC,CASRPGGPPNNEQFF
TRBV15,-,-,TRBJ1-4,TGTGCCACCAGCAGAGCAGACGGGGGAAGTGAAAAACTGTTTTTT,CATSRADGGSEKLFF
TRBV7-2,-,-,TRBJ2-3,TGTGCCAGCAGCTTAGGGAGCGGAGACACAGATACGCAGTATTTT,CASSLGSGDTDTQYF
TRBV6-4,TRBD2,-,TRBJ2-1,TGTGCCAGCAGTGACTCGAGGACTAGCGAGCAGTTCTTC,CASSDSRTSEQFF
TRBV19,-,few,TRBJ1-5,TGTGCCAGTAGTACCCAAGTGGGGAGTCAGCCCCAGCATTTT,CASSTQVGSQPQHF
TRBV19,-,-,TRBJ2-1,TGTGCCAGTAGTAACCGGGACTTATACAATGAGCAGTTCTTC,CASSNRDLYNEQFF
TRBV9,-,-,TRBJ2-2,TGTGCCAGCAGCGTAGGGACTACGAACGGGGAGCTGTTTTTT,CASSVGTTNGELFF
TRBV9,-,once,TRBJ1-4,TGTGCCAGCAGCGTAGCTGGGGGGTCAAATAATGAAAAACTGTTTTTT,CASSVAGGSNNEKLFF
TRBV5-4,-,-,TRBJ1-3,TGTGCCAGCAGCCCGGGGACATCTGGAAACACCATATATTTT,CASSPGTSGNTIYF
TRBV6-1,-,-,TRBJ2-6,TGTGCCAGCAGTGAGTATGACATCTACTCTGGGGCCAACGTCCTGACTTTC,CASSEYDIYSGANVLTF
TRBV4-2,TRBD2,-,TRBJ2-5,TGTGCCAGCAGCCAAGATTCGGGGACTAGCGGCCAAGAGACCCAGTACTTC,CASSQDSGTSGQETQYF
TRBV2,-,-,TRBJ2-2,-,CASILDRVFTGELFF
TRBV13,-,-,TRBJ2-7,TGTGCCAGCAGCTCCACGGGGTACGAGCAGTACTTC,CASSSTGYEQYF
TRBV9,-,-,TRBJ2-7,TGTGCCAGCAGCCTTAGCTCCTACGAGCAGTACTTC,CASSLSSYEQYF
TRBV10-3,TRBD1,-,TRBJ2-1,TGTGCCATCAGCAAAACAGGGGGCGAAACCAATGAGCAGTTCTTC,CAISKTGGETNEQFF
TRBV28,-,-,TRBJ1-3,TGTGCCAGCAGTTTATGGGAGGAGACCTCTGGAAACACCATATATTTT,CASSLWEETSGNTIYF
TRBV7-6,-,-,TRBJ2-3,TGTGCCAGCAGCCCCCGGGACTGGTCAGATACGCAGTATTTT,CASSPRDWSDTQYF
TRBV4-1,TRBD2,-,TRBJ2-5,TGCGCCCGCAGCTCGCCGGGACTAGCGGGGGGGCGGGAGACCCAGTACTTC,CARSSPGLAGGRETQYF
TRBV6-2/TRBV6-3,TRBD1,-,TRBJ2-3,TGTGCCAGCAGCCAAACAAACAGGGGTGTAGATACGCAGTATTTT,CASSQTNRGVDTQYF
TRBV24-1,-,once,TRBJ2-1,TGTGCCACCAGAGGGGGCTCCCGGGACTCTCAACTCAATGAGCAGTTCTTC,CATRGGSRDSQLNEQFF
TRBV6-2/TRBV6-3,-,-,TRBJ2-2,TGTGCCAGCAGTTACGTGGGTCTAGCCCTTTCCACCGGGGAGCTGTTTTTT,CASSYVGLALSTGELFF
TRBV7-6,-,-,TRBJ1-6,TGTGCCAGCAGCTTAGTAGTAGGGGGAAATTCACCCCTCCACTTT,CASSLVVGGNSPLHF
TRBV30,-,once,TRBJ2-7,TGTGCCTGGAGTATAGGGGGGGGCGACGAGCAGTACTTC,CAWSIGGGDEQYF
TRBV28,-,-,TRBJ1-5,TGTGCCAGCAGTCCCCTAGGTCAGCCCCAGCATTTT,CASSPLGQPQHF
TRBV7-9,TRBD1,-,TRBJ1-2,TGTGCCAGCAGCCGACAGCGCGGACAGGGGGTCAATGGCTACACCTTC,CASSRQRGQGVNGYTF
TRBV19,-,-,TRBJ2-5,TGTGCCAGTAGTATCGAGGGCCGTAAGGGCGAGACCCAGTACTTC,CASSIEGRKGETQYF
TRBV3-1/TRBV3-2,TRBD1,once,TRBJ1-1,TGTGCCAGCAGCCAAGCAGACAGGGTTACTGAAGCTTTCTTT,CASSQADRVTEAFF
TRBV7-9,TRBD1,once,TRBJ1-2,TGTGCCAGCAGCTATAATGCGGGGGACAGGGGTCACACCTTC,CASSYNAGDRGHTF
TRBV30,TRBD1,-,TRBJ1-3,TGTGCCTGGAGTGTGGGGGGACAGGGAAGAAACACCATATATTTT,CAWSVGGQGRNTIYF
TRBV30,-,-,TRBJ2-3,TGTGCCTGGAGTGGGACAAACGGATGGACAGATACGCAGTATTTT,CAWSGTNGWTDTQYF
TRBV10-3,TRBD1,-,TRBJ2-3,TGTGCCATCACACAGGGGGTTCCAACAGATACGCAGTATTTT,CAITQGVPTDTQYF
TRBV29-1,TRBD1,-,TRBJ1-2,TGCAGCGTTGACCTCACAGGGGCCTATGGCCACACCTTC,CSVDLTGAYGHTF
TRBV5-4,-,few,TRBJ2-1,TGTGCCAGCAGCTTGGGACTAGCCTACAATGAGCAGTTCTTC,CASSLGLAYNEQFF
TRBV5-4,TRBD1,-,TRBJ2-7,TGTGCCAGCAGCTTGGGGGGGACAGGGGATGATGAGCAGTACTTC,CASSLGGTGDDEQYF
TRBV6-4,TRBD2,-,TRBJ2-1,TGTGCCAGCAGTGAGAGCGGGGGGGCGTCCAATGAGCAGTTCTTC,CASSESGGASNEQFF
TRBV19,-,-,TRBJ1-2,TGTGCCAGTAGCATAGGGGCCGGAAACTATGGCTACACCTTC,CASSIGAGNYGYTF
TRBV3-1/TRBV3-2,TRBD2,-,TRBJ2-5,TGTGCCAGCAGCCAAACTCGGACTAGCGGGGGGGTATTGGCCCAGTACTTC,CASSQTRTSGGVLAQYF
TRBV6-5,TRBD1,-,TRBJ1-1,TGTGCCACAGGGGGCCTTACAGGGAACACTGAAGCTTTCTTT,CATGGLTGNTEAFF
TRBV7-3,TRBD2,once,TRBJ2-1,TGTGCCAGCAGCCCGTCAGCGGGGGGGTACAATGAGCAGTTCTTC,CASSPSAGGYNEQFF
TRBV29-1,-,-,TRBJ2-1,TGCAGCGTTGTCACAGGGATCTACAATGAGCAGTTCTTC,CSVVTGIYNEQFF
TRBV11-2,-,-,TRBJ1-4,TGTGCCAGCAGCTTAGATCTGGGCCTTAATAAAAAACTGTTTTTT,CASSLDLGLNKKLFF
TRBV7-2,-,-,TRBJ2-7,TGTGCCAGCAGCTTTGCGGGGTATAAAGTGTACGAGCAGTACTTC,CASSFAGYKVYEQYF